This TCR beta chain was obtained from a study of blood T cell repertoires in COVID-19. Losses at the gene ends were 5 bases for V and 5 bases for J; bases not matched to a gene: 9. From germline, CDR1 is SGHNT and CDR2 YYREEE (reference sequence). The CDR3 totals 14 residues. Produced via immunoSEQ multiplex PCR; TCRdb's table is partial and in-frame only. The sample shows approximately 61,000 clones, around four fifths of them seen only once. The receptor comes from an older man with acute or convalescent COVID-19. The sequencing sample was made of peripheral blood. This chain connects TRBV5-4 to TRBJ1-1; 7 bases align to TRBD1. CDR3 residues: CASRLGTEQTEAFF. The DNA of the CDR3 is TGTGCCAGCAGGTTAGGGACAGAACAGACTGAAGCTTTCTTT.